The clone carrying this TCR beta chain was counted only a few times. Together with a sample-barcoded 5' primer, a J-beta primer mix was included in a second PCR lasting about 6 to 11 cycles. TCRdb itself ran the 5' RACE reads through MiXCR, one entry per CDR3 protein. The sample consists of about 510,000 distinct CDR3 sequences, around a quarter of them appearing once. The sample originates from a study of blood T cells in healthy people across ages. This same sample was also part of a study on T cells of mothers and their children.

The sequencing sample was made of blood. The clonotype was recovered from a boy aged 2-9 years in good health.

The CDR3 protein is CSVYTSGSYEQYF. As DNA, the CDR3 is TGCAGCGTTTACACTAGCGGCTCCTACGAGCAGTACTTC. The rearrangement joins TRBV29-1 to TRBJ2-7; TRBD2 matches at 8 bases. The CDR3 extends over 13 amino acids. Trimming cost V 5 bases and J 0 bases; bases outside gene matches: 3. Germline CDR1 and CDR2: SQVTM and ANQGSEA.